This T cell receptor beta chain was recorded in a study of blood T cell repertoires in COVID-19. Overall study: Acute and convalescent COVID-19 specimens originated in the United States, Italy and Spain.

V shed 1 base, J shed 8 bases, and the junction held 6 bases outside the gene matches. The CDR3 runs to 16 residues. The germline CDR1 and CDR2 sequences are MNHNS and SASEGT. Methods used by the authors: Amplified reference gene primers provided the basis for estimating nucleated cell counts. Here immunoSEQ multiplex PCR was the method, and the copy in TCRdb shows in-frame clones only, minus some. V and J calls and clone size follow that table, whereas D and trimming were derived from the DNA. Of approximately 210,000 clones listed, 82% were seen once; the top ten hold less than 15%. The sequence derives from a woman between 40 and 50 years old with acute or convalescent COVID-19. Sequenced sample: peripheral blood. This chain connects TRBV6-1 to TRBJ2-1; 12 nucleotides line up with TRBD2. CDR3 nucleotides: TGTGCCAGCAGTGAAGGGCGGCTAGCGGGGGGGTATGAGCAGTTCTTC. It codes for CASSEGRLAGGYEQFF.